This is a list of T cell receptor beta chains from one sample in a study of cytomegalovirus exposure and HLA in healthy donors. The table came from immunoSEQ multiplex PCR; TCRdb's copy has only in-frame clones and leaves some out. Of some 55,000 clones in the sample, about 80% were seen once. Input material: PBMCs. The receptors derive from a man aged 35 to 55 in good health and CMV-seronegative. Both conserved end residues are part of each CDR3. The D gene is left open where the match is weak. Not all rows give a size; the values are once, few, many and, for expanded clones, a class.

size: few
D: -
V: TRBV2
J: TRBJ1-2
DNA: TGTGCCAGCAGTGCGAGCTTCGTTAACTATGGCTACACCTTC
CDR3: CASSASFVNYGYTF

size: few
D: -
V: TRBV2
J: TRBJ1-5
DNA: TGTGCCAGCAGTGAGATGAGGACTCGGCAGCCCCAGCATTTT
CDR3: CASSEMRTRQPQHF

size: few
D: TRBD1
V: TRBV10-1
J: TRBJ1-6
DNA: TGCGCCAGCAGGGAGACCTTCAGGGGGCAGGGAGTGGATTCACCCCTCCACTTT
CDR3: CASRETFRGQGVDSPLHF

size: -
D: TRBD1
V: TRBV30
J: TRBJ1-4
DNA: TGTGCCTGGAGCCACCTTGGTTTCTCCGGGACAGGGGACGAAAAACTGTTTTTT
CDR3: CAWSHLGFSGTGDEKLFF

size: few
D: -
V: TRBV5-1
J: TRBJ2-3
DNA: TGCGCCAGCAGCTTGGATTATGCAGATACGCAGTATTTT
CDR3: CASSLDYADTQYF

size: -
D: TRBD1
V: TRBV29-1
J: TRBJ2-2
DNA: TGCAGCGCCATGGGGACAGCGGCAGAGAACACCGGGGAGCTGTTTTTT
CDR3: CSAMGTAAENTGELFF

size: -
D: -
V: TRBV10-3
J: TRBJ2-7
DNA: TGTGCCATCAGTGAGTCGAAGCCGAGCTCCTACGAGCAGTACTTC
CDR3: CAISESKPSSYEQYF

size: -
D: -
V: TRBV6-5
J: TRBJ1-6
DNA: TGTGCCAGCAGTCCCACAGGAATGCATTCACCCCTCCACTTT
CDR3: CASSPTGMHSPLHF

size: -
D: -
V: TRBV7-9
J: TRBJ1-6
DNA: TGTGCCAGCAGCTTAACAGAGAGCTCCTATAATTCACCCCTCCACTTT
CDR3: CASSLTESSYNSPLHF

size: -
D: -
V: TRBV5-1
J: TRBJ2-1
DNA: TGCGCCAGCAGCTTGGAGACTACCGATTACAATGAGCAGTTCTTC
CDR3: CASSLETTDYNEQFF

size: -
D: -
V: TRBV15
J: TRBJ2-1
DNA: TGTGCCACCAGCCCCGGGACTCTCAATGAGCAGTTCTTC
CDR3: CATSPGTLNEQFF

size: once
D: -
V: TRBV28
J: TRBJ1-5
DNA: TGTGCCAGCAGAACCCGCGGACGCGGGGGCCGTAATCAGCCCCAGCATTTT
CDR3: CASRTRGRGGRNQPQHF

size: -
D: TRBD1
V: TRBV11-2
J: TRBJ1-6
DNA: TGTGCCAGCAGCCAATTACAGGGGGTAAATTCACCCCTCCACTTT
CDR3: CASSQLQGVNSPLHF

size: once
D: -
V: TRBV6-1
J: TRBJ1-1
DNA: TGTGCTGGGGGGGGGTACACTGAAGCTTTCTTT
CDR3: CAGGGYTEAFF

size: -
D: TRBD2
V: TRBV5-5
J: TRBJ2-5
DNA: TGTGCCAGCAACCGGGGGGGCACCCAAGAGACCCAGTACTTC
CDR3: CASNRGGTQETQYF

size: -
D: -
V: TRBV28
J: TRBJ1-5
DNA: TGTGCCAGCAGTTTCTCCCTAAATCAGCCCCAGCATTTT
CDR3: CASSFSLNQPQHF

size: -
D: TRBD2
V: TRBV7-9
J: TRBJ2-1
DNA: TGTGCCAGCAGCTCAGGACTAGCTCGGAATGAGCAGTTCTTC
CDR3: CASSSGLARNEQFF

size: -
D: TRBD1
V: TRBV6-5
J: TRBJ1-2
DNA: TGTGCCAGCAGTTCGACGACAGGGAACTATGGCTACACCTTC
CDR3: CASSSTTGNYGYTF

size: -
D: TRBD1
V: TRBV29-1
J: TRBJ1-3
DNA: TGCAGCGTTGATGGGGGACAGGGAGGCTCTGGAAACACCATATATTTT
CDR3: CSVDGGQGGSGNTIYF

size: -
D: -
V: TRBV6-6
J: TRBJ1-5
DNA: TGTGCCAGCACCCGAACAGATCAGCCCCAGCATTTT
CDR3: CASTRTDQPQHF

size: -
D: -
V: TRBV27
J: TRBJ2-1
DNA: TGTGCCAGCAGTTTCCTACCCACCACGGGCTACAATGAGCAGTTCTTC
CDR3: CASSFLPTTGYNEQFF

size: -
D: -
V: TRBV10-2
J: TRBJ2-5
DNA: TGCGCCAGCAGGACAGTGATCCAAGAGACCCAGTACTTC
CDR3: CASRTVIQETQYF

size: -
D: TRBD1
V: TRBV2
J: TRBJ1-6
DNA: TGTGCCAGCAGGCGGGACAGCTCCTATAATTCACCCCTCCACTTT
CDR3: CASRRDSSYNSPLHF

size: few
D: TRBD1
V: TRBV5-6
J: TRBJ2-1
DNA: TGTGCCAGCAGCCCGGACAGGGAAGACTACAATGAGCAGTTCTTC
CDR3: CASSPDREDYNEQFF

size: -
D: -
V: TRBV12-5
J: TRBJ2-3
DNA: TGTGCTAGTGGTCTCCGGGGAGGGGGTACAGATACGCAGTATTTT
CDR3: CASGLRGGGTDTQYF

size: -
D: TRBD1
V: TRBV15
J: TRBJ1-1
DNA: TGTGCCACCAGCAGTCCGGGACAGGGGATTGAAGCTTTCTTT
CDR3: CATSSPGQGIEAFF

size: -
D: TRBD1
V: TRBV5-4
J: TRBJ2-2
DNA: TGTGCCAGCAGCCCCACTCTTCGGACAGGGGTGGCCACCGGGGAGCTGTTTTTT
CDR3: CASSPTLRTGVATGELFF

size: -
D: -
V: TRBV9
J: TRBJ1-3
DNA: TGTGCCAGCAGCGCACAGGGATCTTCGGGAAACACCATATATTTT
CDR3: CASSAQGSSGNTIYF

size: -
D: TRBD2
V: TRBV27
J: TRBJ2-7
DNA: TGTGCCAGCAGTTTTGGAAGGGAGGGCTACGAGCAGTACTTC
CDR3: CASSFGREGYEQYF

size: -
D: TRBD2
V: TRBV7-9
J: TRBJ2-5
DNA: TGTGCCAGCAGCTCGAGCGGGGGGGCGAGGGGAGAGACCCAGTACTTC
CDR3: CASSSSGGARGETQYF

size: -
D: TRBD2
V: TRBV30
J: TRBJ2-3
DNA: TGTGCCTGGCTACCGGGACTAGCCACAGATACGCAGTATTTT
CDR3: CAWLPGLATDTQYF

size: -
D: TRBD1
V: TRBV9
J: TRBJ2-7
DNA: TGTGCCAGCAGCCCCCGGGACAGGGGTTGGGAGCAGTACTTC
CDR3: CASSPRDRGWEQYF

size: -
D: TRBD1
V: TRBV7-8
J: TRBJ1-1
DNA: TGTGCCAGCAGGTTCGCGGGACAGTACACTGAAGCTTTCTTT
CDR3: CASRFAGQYTEAFF

size: -
D: -
V: TRBV4-3
J: TRBJ1-2
DNA: TGCGCCAGCAGCCAAGGAGGCCCGGGATACTATGGCTACACCTTC
CDR3: CASSQGGPGYYGYTF

size: -
D: -
V: TRBV15
J: TRBJ1-5
DNA: TGTGCCACCAGCAGAGACATAACAGGGAATCAGCCCCAGCATTTT
CDR3: CATSRDITGNQPQHF